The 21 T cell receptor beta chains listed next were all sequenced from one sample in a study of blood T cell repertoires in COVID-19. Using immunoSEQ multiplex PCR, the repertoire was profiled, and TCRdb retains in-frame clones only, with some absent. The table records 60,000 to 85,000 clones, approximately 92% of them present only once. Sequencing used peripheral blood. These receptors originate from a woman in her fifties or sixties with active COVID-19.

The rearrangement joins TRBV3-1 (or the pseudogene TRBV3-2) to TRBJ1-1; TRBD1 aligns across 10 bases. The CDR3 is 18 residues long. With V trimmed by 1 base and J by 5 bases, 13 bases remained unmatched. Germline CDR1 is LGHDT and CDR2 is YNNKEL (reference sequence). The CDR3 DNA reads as TGTGCCAGCAGCCAAGGACCCCGGGACAGGGGTATGAGAACTGAAGCTTTCTTT. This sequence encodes CASSQGPRDRGMRTEAFF.

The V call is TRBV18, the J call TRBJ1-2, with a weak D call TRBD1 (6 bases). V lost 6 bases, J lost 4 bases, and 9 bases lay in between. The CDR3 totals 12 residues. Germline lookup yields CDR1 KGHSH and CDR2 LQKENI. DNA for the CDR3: TGTGCCAGCTCGCTGGACAGCTATGGCTACACCTTC. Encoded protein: CASSLDSYGYTF. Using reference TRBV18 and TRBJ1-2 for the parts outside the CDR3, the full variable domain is NAGVMQNPRHLVRRRGQEARLRCSPMKGHSHVYWYRQLPEEGLKFMVYLQKENIIDESGMPKERFSAEFPKEGPSILRIQQVVRGDSAAYFCASSLDSYGYTFGSGTRLTVV.

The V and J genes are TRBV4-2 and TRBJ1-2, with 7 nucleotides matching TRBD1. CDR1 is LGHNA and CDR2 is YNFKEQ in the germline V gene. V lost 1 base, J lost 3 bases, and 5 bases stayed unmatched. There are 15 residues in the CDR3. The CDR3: CASSQVEGGDYGYTF. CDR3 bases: TGTGCCAGCAGCCAAGTGGAAGGGGGCGACTATGGCTACACCTTC.

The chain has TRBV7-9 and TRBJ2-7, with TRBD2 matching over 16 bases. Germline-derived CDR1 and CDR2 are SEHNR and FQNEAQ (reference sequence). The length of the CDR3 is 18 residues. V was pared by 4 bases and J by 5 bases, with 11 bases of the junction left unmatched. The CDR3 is CASSWRGLAGGPGHEQYF. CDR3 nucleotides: TGTGCCAGCAGCTGGCGGGGACTAGCGGGAGGGCCTGGCCACGAGCAGTACTTC.

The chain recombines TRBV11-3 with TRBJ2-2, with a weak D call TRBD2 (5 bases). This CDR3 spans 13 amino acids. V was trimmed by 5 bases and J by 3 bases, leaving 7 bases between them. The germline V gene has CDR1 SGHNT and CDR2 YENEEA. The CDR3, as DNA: TGTGCCAGCAGCACTAGGGACACCGGGGAGCTGTTTTTT. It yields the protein CASSTRDTGELFF.

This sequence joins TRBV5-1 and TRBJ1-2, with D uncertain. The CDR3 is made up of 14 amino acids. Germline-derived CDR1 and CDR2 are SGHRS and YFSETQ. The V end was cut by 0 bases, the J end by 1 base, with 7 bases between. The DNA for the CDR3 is TGCGCCAGCAGCTTGGCGCCAGATAACTATGGCTACACCTTC. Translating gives CASSLAPDNYGYTF.

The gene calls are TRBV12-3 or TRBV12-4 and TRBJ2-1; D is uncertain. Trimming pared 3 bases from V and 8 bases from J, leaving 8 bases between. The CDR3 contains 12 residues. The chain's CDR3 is CASSLIRYEQFF. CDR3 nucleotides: TGTGCCAGCAGTTTGATCCGGTATGAGCAGTTCTTC.

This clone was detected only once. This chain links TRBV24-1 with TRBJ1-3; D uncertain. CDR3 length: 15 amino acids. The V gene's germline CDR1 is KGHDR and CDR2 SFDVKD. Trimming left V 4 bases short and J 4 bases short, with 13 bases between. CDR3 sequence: CATSDATDGGNTIYF. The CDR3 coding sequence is TGTGCCACCAGTGACGCCACAGATGGAGGAAACACCATATATTTT.

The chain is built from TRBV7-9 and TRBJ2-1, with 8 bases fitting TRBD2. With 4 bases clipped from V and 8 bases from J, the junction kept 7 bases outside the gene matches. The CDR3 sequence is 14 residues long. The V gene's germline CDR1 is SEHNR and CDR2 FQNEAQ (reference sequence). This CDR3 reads CASSSQRESHEQFF. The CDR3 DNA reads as TGTGCCAGCAGCTCCCAGCGGGAGTCCCATGAGCAGTTCTTC. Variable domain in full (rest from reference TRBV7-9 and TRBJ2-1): DTGVSQNPRHKITKRGQNVTFRCDPISEHNRLYWYRQTLGQGPEFLTYFQNEAQLEKSRLLSDRFSAERPKGSFSTLEIQRTEQGDSAMYLCASSSQRESHEQFFGPGTRLTVL.

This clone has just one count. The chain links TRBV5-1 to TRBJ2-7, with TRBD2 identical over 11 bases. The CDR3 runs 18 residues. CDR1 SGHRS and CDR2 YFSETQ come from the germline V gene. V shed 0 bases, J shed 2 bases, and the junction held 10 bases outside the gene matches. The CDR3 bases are TGCGCCAGCAGCTTGGCCGGGACTAGCGGCACTTTCACCTACGAGCAGTACTTC. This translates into CASSLAGTSGTFTYEQYF.

The CDR3 loop reads CSVDQTGGIGEQYF. Written as DNA, the CDR3 is TGCAGCGTTGACCAGACAGGGGGGATAGGGGAGCAGTACTTC. This chain links TRBV29-1 with TRBJ2-7, with 9 bases that match TRBD1. The trim removed 3 bases at V and 7 bases at J, leaving 10 bases unmatched. From germline, CDR1 is SQVTM and CDR2 ANQGSEA. CDR3 length: 14 residues.

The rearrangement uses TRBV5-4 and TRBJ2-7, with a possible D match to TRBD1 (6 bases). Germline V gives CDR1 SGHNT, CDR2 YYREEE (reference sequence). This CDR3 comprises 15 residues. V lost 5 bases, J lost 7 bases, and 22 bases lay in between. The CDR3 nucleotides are TGTGCCAGCAGGACCTCTAGGGGGTTATCGGGGGAGCAGTACTTC. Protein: CASRTSRGLSGEQYF.

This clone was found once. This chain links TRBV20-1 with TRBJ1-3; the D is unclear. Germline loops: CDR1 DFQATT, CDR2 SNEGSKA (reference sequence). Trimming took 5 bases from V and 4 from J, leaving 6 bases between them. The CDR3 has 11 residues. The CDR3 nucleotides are TGCAGTGCTCGACAAGGAAACACCATATATTTT. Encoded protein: CSARQGNTIYF.

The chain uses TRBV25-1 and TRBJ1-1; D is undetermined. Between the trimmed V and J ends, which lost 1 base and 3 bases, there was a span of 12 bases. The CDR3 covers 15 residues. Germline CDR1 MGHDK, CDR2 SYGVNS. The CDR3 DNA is TGTGCCAGCAGTGAATTGGAGGGTAGGCACACTGAAGCTTTCTTT. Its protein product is CASSELEGRHTEAFF.

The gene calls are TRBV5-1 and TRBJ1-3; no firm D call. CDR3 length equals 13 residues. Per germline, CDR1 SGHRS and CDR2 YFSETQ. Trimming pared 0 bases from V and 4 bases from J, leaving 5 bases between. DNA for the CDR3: TGCGCCAGCAGCTTGGTCAGGGGAAACACCATATATTTT. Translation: CASSLVRGNTIYF.

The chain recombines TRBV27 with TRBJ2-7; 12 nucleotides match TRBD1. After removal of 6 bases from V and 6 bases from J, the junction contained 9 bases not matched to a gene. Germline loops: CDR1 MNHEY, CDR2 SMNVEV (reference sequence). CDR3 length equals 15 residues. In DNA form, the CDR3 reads TGTGCCAGCAGCCCGTTCGGGACAGGGGGCGTCGAGCAGTACTTC. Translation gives CASSPFGTGGVEQYF.

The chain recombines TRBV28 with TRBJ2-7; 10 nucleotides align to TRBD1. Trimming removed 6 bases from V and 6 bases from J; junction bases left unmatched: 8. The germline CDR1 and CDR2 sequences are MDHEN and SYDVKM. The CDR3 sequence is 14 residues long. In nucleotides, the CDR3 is TGTGCCAGCAGGCCGCCGGGACAGGGGCTCGAGCAGTACTTC. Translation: CASRPPGQGLEQYF.

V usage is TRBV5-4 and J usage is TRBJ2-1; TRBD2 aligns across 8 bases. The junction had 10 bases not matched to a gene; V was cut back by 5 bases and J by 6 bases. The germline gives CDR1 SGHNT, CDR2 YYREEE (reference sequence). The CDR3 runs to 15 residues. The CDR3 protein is CASRSLAGGFNEQFF. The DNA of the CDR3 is TGTGCCAGCAGATCACTGGCGGGAGGTTTCAATGAGCAGTTCTTC.

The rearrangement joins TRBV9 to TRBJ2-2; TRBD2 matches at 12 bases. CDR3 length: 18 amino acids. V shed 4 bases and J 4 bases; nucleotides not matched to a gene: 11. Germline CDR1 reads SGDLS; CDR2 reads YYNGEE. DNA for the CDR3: TGTGCCAGCAGCTTGGGACTAGCGGGCCTGGCGCGCACCGGGGAGCTGTTTTTT. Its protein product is CASSLGLAGLARTGELFF. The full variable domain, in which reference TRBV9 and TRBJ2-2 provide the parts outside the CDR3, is DSGVTQTPKHLITATGQRVTLRCSPRSGDLSVYWYQQSLDQGLQFLIQYYNGEERAKGNILERFSAQQFPDLHSELNLSSLELGDSALYFCASSLGLAGLARTGELFFGEGSRLTVL.

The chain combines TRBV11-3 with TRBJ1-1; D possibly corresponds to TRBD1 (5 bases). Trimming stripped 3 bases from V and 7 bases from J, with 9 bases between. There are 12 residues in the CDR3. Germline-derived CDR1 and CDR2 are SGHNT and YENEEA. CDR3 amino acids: CASSFGGGEAFF. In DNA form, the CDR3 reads TGTGCCAGCAGCTTCGGGGGTGGTGAAGCTTTCTTT.

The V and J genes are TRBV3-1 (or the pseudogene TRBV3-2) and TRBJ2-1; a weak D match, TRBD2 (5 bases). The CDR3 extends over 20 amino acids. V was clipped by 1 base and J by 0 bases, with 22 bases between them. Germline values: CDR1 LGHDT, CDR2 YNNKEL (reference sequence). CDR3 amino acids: CASSQGIQSRRRSSYNEQFF. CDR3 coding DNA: TGTGCCAGCAGCCAAGGGATTCAGTCGAGACGGAGGAGCTCCTACAATGAGCAGTTCTTC.